The source of this T cell receptor (beta chain) is a study of OX40 agonist ivuxolimab in advanced cancers. On the study more broadly: The study reported partial responses in three patients: one hepatocellular carcinoma, two cutaneous melanoma.

Measured with immunoSEQ multiplex PCR; TCRdb has only the in-frame clones, and not every one. This sample has roughly 64,000 clones; approximately 90% occur once, and the top ten carry roughly 0.45%. Findings and limits, study-wide: Some nonresponders additionally presented with little normalized T-cell clonal expansion.

Germline-derived CDR1 and CDR2 are SGHAT and FQNNGV. The CDR3 contains 15 residues. V shed 5 bases and J 7 bases; nucleotides not matched to a gene: 7. To note about this clone: No antigen is known for it.

V and J are TRBV11-2 and TRBJ2-1; 11 bases map to TRBD2. Sequenced material: CD4+ or CD8+ T cells sorted from blood, taken in a trial of the OX40 agonist ivuxolimab. The TCR comes from an adult with an advanced solid tumor such as melanoma, head and neck, liver or kidney cancer. The CDR3 protein is CASSQRTSGSNEQFF. CDR3 sequence (DNA): TGTGCCAGCAGCCAAAGGACTAGCGGGTCTAATGAGCAGTTCTTC.